Listed here is a single T cell receptor (beta chain). Its antigen is unknown. Nothing much larger sits one base from this clone, and base qualities are not available. CDR1 and CDR2 are read off the germline V gene as SGHDN and FVKESK. The CDR3 runs 19 amino acids, cysteine and phenylalanine included. Kept here is only the CDR3 DNA, which spans 57 bases and is read in frame from base 1. For this chain, trimming is 1 base at the V end and 11 bases at the J end, and the number of junction bases without a gene match is 22. The source of the sample is a study of blood T cell repertoires in COVID-19 (dated by TCRdb to between 2020 and 2021). Describing the broader study: Collaborator samples came from the United States, Italy and Spain and covered acute and convalescent phases of COVID-19. Samples came from the ongoing ImmuneRACE study (first 160 participants) plus 1,254 subjects from 6 global collaborators. The material from the prospective study consisted of cDNA or gDNA derived from T cells, B-cell-depleted T cells, or PBMCs. HLA class I and class II types, where available, came from metadata supplied by the sample provider rather than from assay-based typing. The repertoires were released in a freely available public database intended as a resource for research on the immune response to SARS-CoV-2. The dataset comprised deeply sampled blood TCRbeta repertoires from subjects exposed to, actively infected with, or recovered from COVID-19. Nearly every sample came with metadata listing a de-identified subject ID, COVID-19 status, age in years and sex. The study at large found these results: The quantity of clinical and demographic metadata differed by source and by participant and was supplied without curation.

The collaborating institutions used their own protocols to collect whole blood in K2EDTA tubes. For TCRbeta analysis, collaborators shipped samples as frozen whole blood, isolated PBMCs, or DNA extracted from either of those sample types. TCRbeta CDR3 regions were amplified from genomic DNA by means of the immunoSEQ Assay, a bias-controlled multiplex PCR. Turning to the authors' computational methods: The number of nucleated cells in each sample was estimated by amplification of reference gene primers within the assay. To quantify the absolute abundance of each unique TCRbeta CDR3 rearrangement, sequence reads were collapsed and filtered. For each sample, productive Simpson clonality was calculated as the square root of Simpson's diversity index over productive rearrangements. The immuneACCESS repertoire file appears here via TCRdb, limited to in-frame rearrangements. These files lack a portion of the clones; in checked studies, under half of the deficit traces to unresolved V genes, and the cause of the others is not known. That table is the source of V, J and clone size, and D and trimming were worked out from the DNA. Present in this sample are some 100,000 clones, roughly 79% of which were seen just once. The top ten clones comprise 10% of the sample.

The sequence is built from TRBV14 and TRBJ1-1; the junction holds 10 bases that match TRBD1. This clonotype was obtained from a human donor in a cohort sampled during active COVID-19. Sequenced input: peripheral blood. The sequenced DNA is TGTGCCAGCAGCCAAGTCGCAGGGCGGGGGAAAGGAGGGGACAGGGGTGCTTTCTTT. It translates as CASSQVAGRGKGGDRGAFF.